Listed below are T cell receptor beta chains from one sample, sequenced in a study of blood T cell repertoires in COVID-19. Profiling relied on immunoSEQ multiplex PCR, and the TCRdb table lists in-frame clones only, not all of them. The sample has around 300,000 clones, 70% to 90% seen once. Sequenced sample: PBMCs or T cells enriched from blood (not recorded which). The receptors originated from a woman aged 40-49 years who had recovered from COVID-19. The CDR3 runs from the conserved cysteine through the conserved F or W. A D gene is named only where the DNA matches it firmly. Size is stated for part of the rows, as once, few or many counts, or as a class when the clone is expanded.

length,D,J,V,size,DNA,CDR3
12,TRBD1,TRBJ1-5,TRBV15,.,TGTGCCACCAGTGCAGGGGGTCAGCCCCAGCATTTT,CATSAGGQPQHF
15,.,TRBJ2-7,TRBV28,.,TGTGCCAGCAGTCGACCCGGGACAAACTCCTACGAGCAGTACTTC,CASSRPGTNSYEQYF
15,.,TRBJ2-5,TRBV5-4,.,TGTGCCAGCAGCTCTATCGGGGGGCGGGGAGAGACCCAGTACTTC,CASSSIGGRGETQYF
15,TRBD1,TRBJ1-4,TRBV6-5,.,TGTGCCAGCAGTTACGTACAGGGGCCTAATGAAAAACTGTTTTTT,CASSYVQGPNEKLFF
15,TRBD2,TRBJ2-1,TRBV7-2,.,TGTGCCAGCAGCTCCCTAGCGGGGTCCTACAATGAGCAGTTCTTC,CASSSLAGSYNEQFF
18,TRBD1,TRBJ1-6,TRBV28,.,TGTGCCAGCAGTTTAAGCAGGGGGCTAGGCTCCTATAATTCACCCCTCCACTTT,CASSLSRGLGSYNSPLHF
15,TRBD1,TRBJ2-7,TRBV5-1,many,TGCGCCAGCAGCCAACAGGGGGAGGTTGCCTACGAGCAGTACTTC,CASSQQGEVAYEQYF
15,TRBD1,TRBJ2-5,TRBV11-2,.,TGTGCCAGCAGCATTCGGACAGGGGAGGGGGAGACCCAGTACTTC,CASSIRTGEGETQYF
12,.,TRBJ2-4,TRBV11-2,.,TGTGCCAGCAGCACCACGGGGAACATTCAGTACTTC,CASSTTGNIQYF
14,TRBD2,TRBJ2-1,TRBV5-1,.,TGCGCCAGCAGCTTGCTAGCGGGGCAGGATGAGCAGTTCTTC,CASSLLAGQDEQFF
15,.,TRBJ1-5,TRBV4-3,.,TGCGCCAGCAGCCAAGGGGTCCTCAGGGATCAGCCCCAGCATTTT,CASSQGVLRDQPQHF
14,TRBD2,TRBJ2-3,TRBV7-2,.,TGTGCCAGCAGCCTACTAGCGTCCTCAGATACGCAGTATTTT,CASSLLASSDTQYF
14,.,TRBJ1-1,TRBV6-5,once,TGTGCCAGCAGTTCCCCTAGGGACACCACTGAAGCTTTCTTT,CASSSPRDTTEAFF
12,.,TRBJ2-2,TRBV29-1,few,TGCAGCGTTGTATCGAACACCGGGGAGCTGTTTTTT,CSVVSNTGELFF
14,TRBD2,TRBJ2-5,TRBV5-4,.,TGTGCCAGCAGTCCTGCCGAGGGAGGGAAGACCCAGTACTTC,CASSPAEGGKTQYF
17,.,TRBJ1-2,TRBV4-1,.,TGCGCCAGCACCTCAAGGGGCCATACGGTCGATCGGGATGGCTACACCTTC,CASTSRGHTVDRDGYTF
14,.,TRBJ1-2,TRBV7-2,.,TGTGCCAGCAGCTACACTATGGAAGAGTATGGCTACACCTTC,CASSYTMEEYGYTF
13,.,TRBJ2-5,TRBV5-1,.,TGCGCCAGCAACGCAGGGGCTGTGGAGACCCAGTACTTC,CASNAGAVETQYF
14,TRBD2,TRBJ2-7,TRBV13,.,TGTGCCAGCAGCAAGGGACTAGCGGAATACGAGCAGTACTTC,CASSKGLAEYEQYF
14,.,TRBJ1-2,TRBV28,.,TGTGCCACCATACAGGGCGGGGGATTAGCTGGCTACACCTTC,CATIQGGGLAGYTF
16,.,TRBJ1-3,TRBV15,.,TGTGCCACCAGCAGAGATTTTGTAGGGGCTGGAAACACCATATATTTT,CATSRDFVGAGNTIYF
16,TRBD2,TRBJ2-7,TRBV7-8,.,TGTGCCAGCAGCATTGGACTAGCGGGAGTGTCCTACGAGCAGTACTTC,CASSIGLAGVSYEQYF
14,TRBD1,TRBJ1-2,TRBV19,.,TGTGCCAGTAGACTCGTGACAGGGGGTGGAGGCTACACCTTC,CASRLVTGGGGYTF
16,TRBD1,TRBJ2-3,TRBV2,few,TGTGCCAGCAGTGGACGACAGGGAGCGAGCACAGATACGCAGTATTTT,CASSGRQGASTDTQYF
15,TRBD2,TRBJ2-3,TRBV7-3,.,TGTGCCAGCAGCTTAACGGGCGGGAGGCCAGATACGCAGTATTTT,CASSLTGGRPDTQYF
14,TRBD2,TRBJ2-7,TRBV7-9,.,TGTGCCAGCAGCCCTAGCGGGAGCAGGTACGAGCAGTACTTC,CASSPSGSRYEQYF
15,.,TRBJ1-6,TRBV27,once,TGTGCCAGCGACCGACTGACAGGACCGAATTCACCCCTCCACTTT,CASDRLTGPNSPLHF
14,.,TRBJ2-5,TRBV2,.,TGTGCCAGCAAATGGCGGGCGGATCAAGAGACCCAGTACTTC,CASKWRADQETQYF
15,TRBD1,TRBJ2-7,TRBV5-1,few,TGCGCCAGCAGCTTGGAGGCAGGGGGTCCCTACGAGCAGTACTTC,CASSLEAGGPYEQYF
16,.,TRBJ1-6,TRBV28,.,TGTGCCAGCAGTTTATACAGTCAGGGAATAGGGAGGCCCCTCCACTTT,CASSLYSQGIGRPLHF
14,.,TRBJ2-5,TRBV7-2,.,TGTGCCAGCAGCTTAGCTCCAGTCCAAGAGACCCAGTACTTC,CASSLAPVQETQYF
14,TRBD2,TRBJ2-2,TRBV6-5,.,TGTGCCAGCATGGCGCGGGGGGGCACCGGGGAGCTGTTTTTT,CASMARGGTGELFF
14,TRBD1,TRBJ1-4,TRBV10-3,.,TGTGCCATCAGTGACTCGGGGACAGATGAAAAACTGTTTTTT,CAISDSGTDEKLFF
15,TRBD2,TRBJ2-3,TRBV30,.,TGTGCCTGGAGCCGGACTAGCGGGAGACTAAATACGCAGTATTTT,CAWSRTSGRLNTQYF
14,.,TRBJ2-7,TRBV10-3,.,TGTGCCATCAGTGAGTGGGTAGGGGGCTACGAGCAGTACTTC,CAISEWVGGYEQYF
15,.,TRBJ1-2,TRBV5-5,.,TGTGCCAGCAGCTTGGAAGGGGACCCCACAGGGGGCTACACCTTC,CASSLEGDPTGGYTF
14,.,TRBJ2-7,TRBV2,.,TGTGCCAGCATGGAGACTCCCAGCTCCTACGAGCAGTACTTC,CASMETPSSYEQYF
15,TRBD1,TRBJ2-3,TRBV11-2,.,TGTGCCAGCAGCTTAGCTGGGACAGGGGGTGATACGCAGTATTTT,CASSLAGTGGDTQYF
16,TRBD1,TRBJ2-6,TRBV7-6,once,TGTGCCAGCAGCTTGACAGGGAGTTCTGGGGCCAACGTCCTGACTTTC,CASSLTGSSGANVLTF
13,TRBD1,TRBJ1-1,TRBV12-3/TRBV12-4,.,TGTGCCAGTAGACAGGGGGCAGGAACTGAAGCTTTCTTT,CASRQGAGTEAFF
14,.,TRBJ1-5,TRBV19,.,TGTGCCAGCAAGTTTACAGGGTCTAATCAGCCCCAGCATTTT,CASKFTGSNQPQHF
14,TRBD1,TRBJ2-5,TRBV6-1,.,TGTGCCAGCAGTGAGGCAGGGGGCCGGGAGACCCAGTACTTC,CASSEAGGRETQYF
15,.,TRBJ2-2,TRBV7-2,.,TGTGCCAGCAGCTTACAGGGGTCCAACACCGGGGAGCTGTTTTTT,CASSLQGSNTGELFF
18,TRBD2,TRBJ2-3,TRBV28,.,TGTGCCAGCAGGAAGAGCCCTGGACTAGCGGGACCCCTCTCTACGCAGTATTTT,CASRKSPGLAGPLSTQYF
14,TRBD1,TRBJ1-2,TRBV5-1,.,TGCGCCAGCAGCATGGACAGGTCCAACTATGGCTACACCTTC,CASSMDRSNYGYTF
17,.,TRBJ2-3,TRBV19,.,TGTGCCAGTAGTCCCCGCGGGGGCCCTGGGGTGACAGATACGCAGTATTTT,CASSPRGGPGVTDTQYF
15,TRBD1,TRBJ1-5,TRBV7-2,once,TGTGCCAGCAGCTTGGGTGGGCAGGGGGGTCAGCCCCAGCATTTT,CASSLGGQGGQPQHF
15,TRBD1,TRBJ2-5,TRBV7-9,.,TGTGCCAGCAGCGCACTACAGGGGGCATTGGGGACCCAGTACTTC,CASSALQGALGTQYF
14,.,TRBJ1-2,TRBV27,.,TGTGCCAGCAGTTTATCACGGGGGGCAGGCGGCTACACCTTC,CASSLSRGAGGYTF
14,TRBD2,TRBJ2-5,TRBV23-1,.,TGCGCCAGCAGTTCCCCGGGGGGGGTTGAGACCCAGTACTTC,CASSSPGGVETQYF
14,TRBD1,TRBJ2-7,TRBV25-1,.,TGTGCCAGCAGATCGGACAGGGGTCACTACGAGCAGTACTTC,CASRSDRGHYEQYF
18,TRBD1,TRBJ2-3,TRBV5-4,few,TGTGCCAGCAGCTCCTCGGTGCCCTGGGACAGGACGCCGAATACGCAGTATTTT,CASSSSVPWDRTPNTQYF
15,TRBD2,TRBJ2-5,TRBV5-1,.,TGCGCCAGCAGCTCCTCGACAAGCGGGAGGGAGACCCAGTACTTC,CASSSSTSGRETQYF